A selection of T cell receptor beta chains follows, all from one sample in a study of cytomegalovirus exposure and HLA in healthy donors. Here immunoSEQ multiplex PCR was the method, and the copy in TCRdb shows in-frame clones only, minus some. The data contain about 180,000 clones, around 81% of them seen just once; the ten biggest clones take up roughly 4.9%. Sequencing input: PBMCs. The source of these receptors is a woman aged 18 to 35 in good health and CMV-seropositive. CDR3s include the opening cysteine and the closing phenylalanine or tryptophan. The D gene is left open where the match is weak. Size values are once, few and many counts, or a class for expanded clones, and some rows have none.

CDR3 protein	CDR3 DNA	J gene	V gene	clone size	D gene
CATSRVVSGGYEQYF	TGTGCCACCAGCAGAGTTGTTTCCGGGGGCTACGAGCAGTACTTC	TRBJ2-7	TRBV15	.	.
CASSQGGLDKNSQYF	TGCGCCAGCAGCCAAGGAGGATTGGACAAAAACAGTCAGTACTTC	TRBJ2-4	TRBV4-1	.	.
CASSRYSGSYEQYF	TGTGCCAGTAGTCGGTACAGCGGCTCCTACGAGCAGTACTTC	TRBJ2-7	TRBV19	.	.
CASSFWGGSTPPLWGNQPQHF	TGTGCCAGCAGTTTCTGGGGGGGTTCGACCCCGCCTTTGTGGGGCAATCAGCCCCAGCATTTT	TRBJ1-5	TRBV28	.	.
CASSLSSSYNEQFF	TGTGCCAGCAGCCTGTCCAGCTCCTACAATGAGCAGTTCTTC	TRBJ2-1	TRBV11-2	.	.
CASSLEGAPPDTQYF	TGTGCCAGCAGTTTAGAGGGTGCCCCCCCAGATACGCAGTATTTT	TRBJ2-3	TRBV27	.	.
CASSEAGQGGSPEKLFF	TGTGCCAGCAGTGAAGCGGGACAGGGGGGTTCGCCGGAAAAACTGTTTTTT	TRBJ1-4	TRBV2	few	TRBD1
CASGRDRDGTEQFF	TGTGCCAGTGGGAGGGACAGGGATGGAACTGAGCAGTTCTTC	TRBJ2-1	TRBV19	once	TRBD1
CASNRILGSSTDTQYF	TGTGCCAGTAACCGCATACTAGGGAGTAGCACAGATACGCAGTATTTT	TRBJ2-3	TRBV19	.	.
CASSYMDMDTEQYF	TGTGCCAGCAGCTACATGGACATGGACACCGAGCAGTACTTC	TRBJ2-7	TRBV7-2	.	.
CASSHLPGGLMNTEAFF	TGCGCCAGCAGCCACCTCCCGGGGGGGCTTATGAACACTGAAGCTTTCTTT	TRBJ1-1	TRBV4-3	.	.
CASSLGSSYNSPLHF	TGCGCCAGCAGCTTAGGGAGCTCCTATAATTCACCCCTCCACTTT	TRBJ1-6	TRBV5-1	once	.
CASSDPPTDYNSPLHF	TGTGCCAGCAGTGACCCTCCGACAGACTATAATTCACCCCTCCACTTT	TRBJ1-6	TRBV6-1	.	.